The rows below give T cell receptor beta chains drawn from one sample of a study of glioma-infiltrating T cells. One entry per CDR3 protein results from TCRdb running MiXCR on the multiplex PCR reads. The table lists approximately 110,000 distinct CDR3 sequences, 20% to 25% of them singletons. Sequences were obtained from glioma tissue, nonneoplastic brain tissue, or PBMCs (not recorded which). These receptors were obtained from a human donor with low-grade glioma or glioblastoma, undergoing nonglioma brain surgery, or in good health (not recorded which). Both conserved end residues are part of each CDR3. The order of the fields is J gene, CDR3 length, V gene, CDR3 protein.

J: TRBJ1-5; length: 13; V: TRBV19; CDR3: CASSIGQGGPQHF
J: TRBJ2-5; length: 15; V: TRBV11-2; CDR3: CASSLAPRQIETQYF
J: TRBJ2-3; length: 15; V: TRBV27; CDR3: CASSLMASGTDTQYF
J: TRBJ1-5; length: 15; V: TRBV19; CDR3: CASSIGSTIPQPQHF
J: TRBJ1-2; length: 14; V: TRBV30; CDR3: CAWSALRGNYGYTF
J: TRBJ2-1; length: 14; V: TRBV9; CDR3: CASSVASGYNEQFF
J: TRBJ2-3; length: 14; V: TRBV11-2; CDR3: CASSLYGVTDTQYF
J: TRBJ1-2; length: 13; V: TRBV2; CDR3: CASSLQGTDGYTF
J: TRBJ2-3; length: 14; V: TRBV27; CDR3: CASSLPTLADTQYF
J: TRBJ2-1; length: 14; V: TRBV24-1; CDR3: CATSTGQMANEQFF
J: TRBJ2-3; length: 13; V: TRBV27; CDR3: CASLLLGTDTQYF
J: TRBJ1-3; length: 11; V: TRBV29-1; CDR3: CGVDSGNTIYF
J: TRBJ2-5; length: 11; V: TRBV28; CDR3: CASKGFETQYF
J: TRBJ1-4; length: 13; V: TRBV6-6; CDR3: CASSYRQPEKLFF
J: TRBJ2-6; length: 15; V: TRBV10-3; CDR3: CATSDSTSGANVLTF
J: TRBJ2-7; length: 15; V: TRBV10-3; CDR3: CAINQGQSRAYEQYF
J: TRBJ2-7; length: 14; V: TRBV20-1; CDR3: CSASSPRDFYEQYF
J: TRBJ2-1; length: 12; V: TRBV12-3/TRBV12-4; CDR3: CASSTRQGAEFF
J: TRBJ1-5; length: 17; V: TRBV19; CDR3: CASSERDPVYGNQPQHF
J: TRBJ2-7; length: 12; V: TRBV6-1; CDR3: CASSGQGYEQYF
J: TRBJ1-1; length: 16; V: TRBV5-1; CDR3: CASSLGPGTGSTEAFF
J: TRBJ2-5; length: 15; V: TRBV6-2/TRBV6-3; CDR3: CASSDYGQGMGTQYF